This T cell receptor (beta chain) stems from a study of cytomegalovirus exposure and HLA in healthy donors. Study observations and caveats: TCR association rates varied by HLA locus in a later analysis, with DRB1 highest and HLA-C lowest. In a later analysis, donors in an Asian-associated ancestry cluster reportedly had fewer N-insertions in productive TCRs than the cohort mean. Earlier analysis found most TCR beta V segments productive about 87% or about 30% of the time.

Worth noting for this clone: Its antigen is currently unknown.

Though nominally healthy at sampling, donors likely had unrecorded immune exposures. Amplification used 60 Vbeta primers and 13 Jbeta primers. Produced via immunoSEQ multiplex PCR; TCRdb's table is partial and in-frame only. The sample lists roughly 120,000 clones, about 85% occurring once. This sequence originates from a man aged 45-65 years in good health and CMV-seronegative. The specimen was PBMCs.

CDR3 sequence (DNA): TGTGCCATCAGCGGGACTAGCGGGAAAAACAATGAGCAGTTCTTC. This gives the protein CAISGTSGKNNEQFF. The V call is TRBV10-3, the J call TRBJ2-1; 13 bases line up with TRBD2. The CDR3 has 15 residues. V trimming: 6 bases; J trimming: 5 bases; junction bases outside the gene matches: 4. Germline-derived CDR1 and CDR2 are ENHRY and SYGVKD.